These T cell receptor beta chains were read from a single sample in a study of cytomegalovirus exposure and HLA in healthy donors. Profiled with immunoSEQ multiplex PCR; TCRdb holds only in-frame clones, not every one. The sample comprises a few hundred thousand clones, more than 85% of which are singletons, and approximately 12% rests with the top ten. Sequences were obtained from PBMCs. The receptors were gathered from a man younger than 30 in good health and CMV-seropositive. Both conserved end residues are part of each CDR3. Fields, in order: clone size, CDR3 length, D gene, V gene, J gene, CDR3 protein, CDR3 DNA. A D gene is named only where the DNA matches it firmly. Expanded clones get a size class; other rows say once, few or many, or leave the size out.

NA,15,TRBD2,TRBV6-5,TRBJ2-5,CAMQRLAGLQETQYF,TGTGCCATGCAGAGGCTAGCGGGTCTCCAAGAGACCCAGTACTTC
NA,14,NA,TRBV5-6,TRBJ2-7,CASSLEGRSLEQYF,TGTGCCAGCAGCTTGGAAGGTCGAAGTTTGGAGCAGTACTTC
NA,13,NA,TRBV27,TRBJ1-5,CASSFDSYQPQHF,TGTGCCAGCAGTTTCGACAGCTATCAGCCCCAGCATTTT
NA,13,NA,TRBV6-1,TRBJ1-5,CASLTGRGQPQHF,TGTGCCAGCCTAACAGGGCGCGGTCAGCCCCAGCATTTT
NA,12,NA,TRBV6-5,TRBJ2-2,CASSYSPGELFF,TGTGCCAGCAGTTACTCGCCCGGGGAGCTGTTTTTT
NA,13,NA,TRBV5-6,TRBJ2-7,CASSFAVSDEQYF,TGTGCCAGCAGCTTCGCGGTGTCCGACGAGCAGTACTTC
NA,15,TRBD2,TRBV27,TRBJ2-1,CASSLAGGPYNEQFF,TGTGCCAGCAGTTTAGCGGGAGGACCCTACAATGAGCAGTTCTTC
NA,16,TRBD1,TRBV6-6,TRBJ2-7,CASSLSRQGASYEQYF,TGTGCCAGCAGCCTCTCCAGACAGGGGGCCTCCTACGAGCAGTACTTC
once,13,NA,TRBV5-1,TRBJ2-2,CASSSEPTGELFF,TGCGCCAGCAGCTCCGAACCCACTGGGGAGCTGTTTTTT
NA,13,NA,TRBV5-1,TRBJ2-7,CASSLAPGYEQYF,TGCGCCAGCAGCTTGGCTCCTGGGTACGAGCAGTACTTC
NA,16,TRBD2,TRBV14,TRBJ2-1,CASSQDGPGGLNEQFF,TGTGCCAGCAGCCAAGATGGCCCGGGAGGGCTTAATGAGCAGTTCTTC
once,13,TRBD1,TRBV25-1,TRBJ1-1,CASRRDRGAEAFF,TGTGCCAGCAGAAGGGACAGGGGTGCTGAAGCTTTCTTT
NA,11,NA,TRBV5-1,TRBJ2-7,CASSFTYEQYF,TGCGCCAGCAGCTTTACCTACGAGCAGTACTTC
NA,19,TRBD2,TRBV5-4,TRBJ2-7,CASSFRPGGAGIPNYEQYF,TGTGCCAGCAGCTTCCGGCCGGGGGGTGCTGGAATCCCTAACTACGAGCAGTACTTC
once,15,TRBD1,TRBV2,TRBJ1-5,CASSQWTGSNQPQHF,TGTGCCAGCAGTCAATGGACAGGGAGCAATCAGCCCCAGCATTTT
NA,15,TRBD2,TRBV18,TRBJ2-2,CASSLQRGNTGELFF,TGTGCCAGCTCACTCCAGCGGGGAAACACCGGGGAGCTGTTTTTT
few,16,TRBD2,TRBV6-6,TRBJ2-5,CASRDLLAGHQETQYF,TGTGCCAGCAGGGATCTACTAGCGGGGCATCAAGAGACCCAGTACTTC
NA,15,NA,TRBV6-1,TRBJ2-6,CASSERVGEANVLTF,TGTGCCAGCAGTGAACGGGTCGGGGAGGCCAACGTCCTGACTTTC
NA,13,NA,TRBV27,TRBJ2-7,CASSLGPAYEQYF,TGTGCCAGCAGCCTCGGACCAGCCTACGAGCAGTACTTC
NA,11,TRBD1,TRBV27,TRBJ2-1,CANTGDNEQFF,TGTGCCAATACAGGGGACAATGAGCAGTTCTTC
once,13,NA,TRBV2,TRBJ1-1,CASSSTGYTEAFF,TGTGCCAGCAGTTCAACAGGCTACACTGAAGCTTTCTTT
NA,12,NA,TRBV25-1,TRBJ1-1,CASSVGGGGAFF,TGTGCCAGCAGTGTAGGAGGTGGGGGAGCTTTCTTT
NA,12,NA,TRBV7-8,TRBJ2-7,CASSSGDYEQYF,TGTGCCAGCAGCAGCGGTGATTACGAGCAGTACTTC
NA,12,NA,TRBV27,TRBJ2-1,CASSLIAGEQFF,TGTGCCAGCAGTTTGATCGCTGGAGAGCAGTTCTTC